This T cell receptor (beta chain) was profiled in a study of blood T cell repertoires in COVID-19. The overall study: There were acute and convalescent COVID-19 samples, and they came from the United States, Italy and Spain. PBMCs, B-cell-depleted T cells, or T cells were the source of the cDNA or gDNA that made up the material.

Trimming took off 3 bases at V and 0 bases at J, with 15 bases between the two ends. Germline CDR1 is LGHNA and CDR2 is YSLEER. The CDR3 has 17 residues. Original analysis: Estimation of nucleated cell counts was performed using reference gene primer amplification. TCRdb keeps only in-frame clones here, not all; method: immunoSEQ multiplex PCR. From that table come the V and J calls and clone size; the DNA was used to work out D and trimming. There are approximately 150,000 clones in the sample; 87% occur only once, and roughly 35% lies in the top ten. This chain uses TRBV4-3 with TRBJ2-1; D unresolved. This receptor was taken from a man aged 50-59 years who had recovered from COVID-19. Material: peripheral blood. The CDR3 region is CASSHPPTPNSYNEQFF. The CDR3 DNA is TGCGCCAGCAGCCATCCACCTACCCCGAACTCCTACAATGAGCAGTTCTTC.